This T cell receptor beta chain was identified during a study of neurological immune-mediated disorders. Germline V gives CDR1 ENHRY, CDR2 SYGVKD. The V and J ends lost 6 bases and 3 bases, in that order; junction bases with no gene match: 7. CDR3 size: 14 residues. TCRdb itself ran the 5' RACE reads through MiXCR, one entry per CDR3 protein. The data show 20,000 or so distinct CDR3 sequences, over 8.5% seen once. The chain is built from TRBV10-3 and TRBJ2-5; 7 bases align to TRBD1. Sequencing was performed on CD8+ T cells from blood. The TCR was taken from a woman aged 50 to 60 in good health. The CDR3 nucleotides are TGTGCCATCAGCTCCCGACAGGGCGAAGAGACCCAGTACTTC. The encoded protein is CAISSRQGEETQYF.